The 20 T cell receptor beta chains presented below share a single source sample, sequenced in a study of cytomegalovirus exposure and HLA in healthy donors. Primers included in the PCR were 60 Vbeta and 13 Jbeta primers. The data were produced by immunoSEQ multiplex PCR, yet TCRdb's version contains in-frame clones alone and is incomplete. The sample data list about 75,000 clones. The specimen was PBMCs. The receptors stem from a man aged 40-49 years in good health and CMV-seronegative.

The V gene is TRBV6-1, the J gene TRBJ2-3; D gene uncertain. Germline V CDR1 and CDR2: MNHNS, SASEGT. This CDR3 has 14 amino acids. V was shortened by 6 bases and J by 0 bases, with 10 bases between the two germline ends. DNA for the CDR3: TGTGCCAGCAGAGTTATACTTAGCACAGATACGCAGTATTTT. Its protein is CASRVILSTDTQYF.

CDR3 coding DNA: TGTGCCAGCAGCTTGACTTACCCCTCCTACAATGAGCAGTTCTTC. Encoded protein: CASSLTYPSYNEQFF. V and J are TRBV7-2 and TRBJ2-1, with D unresolved. The CDR3 is 15 amino acids. V lost 3 bases to trimming and J lost 0 bases, with 9 bases between them. Germline-derived CDR1 and CDR2 are SGHTA and FQGNSA.

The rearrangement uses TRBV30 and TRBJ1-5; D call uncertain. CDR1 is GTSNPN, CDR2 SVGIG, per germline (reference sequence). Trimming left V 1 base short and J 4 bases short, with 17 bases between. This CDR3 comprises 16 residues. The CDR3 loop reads CAWSGLDGRSNQPQHF. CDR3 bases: TGTGCCTGGAGTGGTTTGGACGGGAGGTCTAATCAGCCCCAGCATTTT.

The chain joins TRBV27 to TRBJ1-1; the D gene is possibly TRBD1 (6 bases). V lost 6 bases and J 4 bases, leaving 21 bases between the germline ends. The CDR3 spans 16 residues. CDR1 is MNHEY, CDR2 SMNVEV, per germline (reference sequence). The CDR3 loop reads CASSPPSGRGGTEAFF. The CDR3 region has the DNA TGTGCCAGCAGCCCCCCGAGTGGCAGAGGGGGCACTGAAGCTTTCTTT.

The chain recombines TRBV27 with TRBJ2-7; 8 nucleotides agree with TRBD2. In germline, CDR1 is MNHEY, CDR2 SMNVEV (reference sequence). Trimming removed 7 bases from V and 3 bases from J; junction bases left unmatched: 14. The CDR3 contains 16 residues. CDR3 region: CASNRAGAGGGYEQYF. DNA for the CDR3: TGTGCCAGCAACCGCGCCGGGGCGGGGGGAGGCTACGAGCAGTACTTC.

CDR3 DNA: TGCGCCAGCAGCCTGGGCGCTCCCCCAGAGACCCAGTACTTC. It specifies CASSLGAPPETQYF. The chain joins TRBV5-1 to TRBJ2-5; D unresolved. Trimming took 4 bases from V and 4 from J, leaving 14 bases between them. Germline CDR1 reads SGHRS; CDR2 reads YFSETQ. The CDR3 is made up of 14 amino acids.

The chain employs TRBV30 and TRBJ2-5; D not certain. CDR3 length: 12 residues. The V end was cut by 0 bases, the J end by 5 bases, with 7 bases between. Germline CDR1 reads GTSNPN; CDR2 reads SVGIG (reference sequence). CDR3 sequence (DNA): TGTGCCTGGAGTGTACCACGGGAGACCCAGTACTTC. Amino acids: CAWSVPRETQYF.

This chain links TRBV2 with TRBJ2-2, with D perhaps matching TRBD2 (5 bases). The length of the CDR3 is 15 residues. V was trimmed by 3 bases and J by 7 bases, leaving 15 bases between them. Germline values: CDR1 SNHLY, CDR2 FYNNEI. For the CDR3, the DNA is TGTGCCAGCAGTGAGATTCCGGGGTATATCGGGGAGCTGTTTTTT. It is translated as CASSEIPGYIGELFF.

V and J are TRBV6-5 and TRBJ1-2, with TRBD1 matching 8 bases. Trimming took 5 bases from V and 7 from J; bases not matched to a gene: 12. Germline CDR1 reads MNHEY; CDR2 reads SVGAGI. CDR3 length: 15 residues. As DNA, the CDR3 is TGTGCCAGCAGTCTTTCCCGGCAGGGGGCAGGTGGCTACACCTTC. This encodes CASSLSRQGAGGYTF.

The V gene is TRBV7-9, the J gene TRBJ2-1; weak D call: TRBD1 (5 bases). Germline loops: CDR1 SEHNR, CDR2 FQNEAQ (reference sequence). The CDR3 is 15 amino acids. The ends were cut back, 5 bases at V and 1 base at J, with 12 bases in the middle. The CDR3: CASSPDRQSYNEQFF. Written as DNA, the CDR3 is TGTGCCAGCAGCCCTGACAGACAATCCTACAATGAGCAGTTCTTC.

The CDR3 DNA follows: TGTGCCAGCAGCGCCGTAAAGCGGCCCTACGAGCAGTACTTC. It encodes CASSAVKRPYEQYF. The genes are TRBV11-2 and TRBJ2-7, with D possibly being TRBD2 (5 bases). Germline CDR1 and CDR2: SGHAT and FQNNGV. The CDR3 extends over 14 amino acids. Trimming pared 5 bases from V and 2 bases from J, leaving 13 bases between.

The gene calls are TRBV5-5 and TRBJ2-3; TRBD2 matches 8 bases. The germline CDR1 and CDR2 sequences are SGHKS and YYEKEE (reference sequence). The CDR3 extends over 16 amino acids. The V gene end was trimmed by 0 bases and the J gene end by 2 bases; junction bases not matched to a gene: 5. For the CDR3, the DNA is TGTGCCAGCAGCTTGGACGGGGGGGCCGACACAGATACGCAGTATTTT. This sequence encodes CASSLDGGADTDTQYF.

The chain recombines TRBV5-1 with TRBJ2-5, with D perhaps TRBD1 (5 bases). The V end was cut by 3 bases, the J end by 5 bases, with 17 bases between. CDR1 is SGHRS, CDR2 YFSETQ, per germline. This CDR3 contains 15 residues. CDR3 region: CASSSLGQGEETQYF. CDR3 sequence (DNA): TGCGCCAGCAGCTCGCTGGGGCAGGGTGAGGAGACCCAGTACTTC.

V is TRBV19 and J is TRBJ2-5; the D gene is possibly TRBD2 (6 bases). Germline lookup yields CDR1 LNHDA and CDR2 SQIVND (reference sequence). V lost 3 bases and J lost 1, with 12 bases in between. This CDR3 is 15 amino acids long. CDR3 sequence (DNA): TGTGCCAGTAGTATGGGGTCTAGCGTCCAAGAGACCCAGTACTTC. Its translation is CASSMGSSVQETQYF.

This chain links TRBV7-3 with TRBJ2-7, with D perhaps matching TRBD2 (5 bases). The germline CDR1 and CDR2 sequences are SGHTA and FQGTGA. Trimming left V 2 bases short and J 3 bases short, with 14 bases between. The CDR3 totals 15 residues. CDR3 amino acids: CASSLEGGRDYEQYF. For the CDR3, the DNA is TGTGCCAGCAGCTTAGAGGGCGGAAGGGACTACGAGCAGTACTTC.

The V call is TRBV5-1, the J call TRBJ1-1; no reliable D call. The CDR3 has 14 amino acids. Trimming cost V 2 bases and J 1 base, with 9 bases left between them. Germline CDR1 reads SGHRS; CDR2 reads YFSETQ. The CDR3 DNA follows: TGCGCCAGCAGCTTTAGTTCAGGGAACACTGAAGCTTTCTTT. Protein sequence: CASSFSSGNTEAFF.

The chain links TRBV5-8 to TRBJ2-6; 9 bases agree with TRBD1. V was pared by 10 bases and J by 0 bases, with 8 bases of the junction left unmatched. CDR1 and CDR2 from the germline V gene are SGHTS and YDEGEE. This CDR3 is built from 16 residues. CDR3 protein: CAGGQGWVSGANVLTF. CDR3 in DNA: TGTGCCGGCGGACAGGGGTGGGTCTCTGGGGCCAACGTCCTGACTTTC.

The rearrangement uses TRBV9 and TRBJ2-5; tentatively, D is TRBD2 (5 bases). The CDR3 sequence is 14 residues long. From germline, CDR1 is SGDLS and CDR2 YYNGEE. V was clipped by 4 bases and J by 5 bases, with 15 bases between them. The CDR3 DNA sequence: TGTGCCAGCAGCTCCAGTACTAGAGGGGAGACCCAGTACTTC. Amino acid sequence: CASSSSTRGETQYF.

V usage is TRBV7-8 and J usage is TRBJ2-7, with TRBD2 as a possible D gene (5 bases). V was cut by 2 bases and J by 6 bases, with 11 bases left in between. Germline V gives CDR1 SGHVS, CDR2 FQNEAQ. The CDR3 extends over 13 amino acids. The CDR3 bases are TGTGCCAGCAGCTTACGTAGCGTCCGCGAGCAGTACTTC. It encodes CASSLRSVREQYF.

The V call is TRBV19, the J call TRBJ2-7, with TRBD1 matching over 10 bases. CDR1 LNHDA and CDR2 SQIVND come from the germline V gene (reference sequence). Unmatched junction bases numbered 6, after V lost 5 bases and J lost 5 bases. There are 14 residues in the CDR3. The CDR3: CASSGGQGSDEQYF. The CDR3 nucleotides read TGTGCCAGTAGTGGGGGACAGGGGAGCGACGAGCAGTACTTC. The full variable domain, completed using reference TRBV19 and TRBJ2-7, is DGGITQSPKYLFRKEGQNVTLSCEQNLNHDAMYWYRQDPGQGLRLIYYSQIVNDFQKGDIAEGYSVSREKKESFPLTVTSAQKNPTAFYLCASSGGQGSDEQYFGPGTRLTVT.